A selection of T cell receptor beta chains follows, all from one sample in a study of cytomegalovirus exposure and HLA in healthy donors. Assay used: immunoSEQ multiplex PCR; TCRdb lists only in-frame clones, some missing. The data hold 180,000 or so clones, with around 80% observed a single time. The sequencing sample was made of PBMCs. These receptors were obtained from a man aged 18 to 35 in good health and CMV-seronegative. CDR3s include the opening cysteine and the closing phenylalanine or tryptophan. A D gene is named only where the DNA matches it firmly. Clone size appears in some rows only: once, few, many, or a class for an expanded clone.

TRBV6-4	NA	TRBJ2-7	NA	CASSDSGQGPYEQYF	TGTGCCAGCAGTGACTCAGGACAAGGCCCCTACGAGCAGTACTTC
TRBV6-1	NA	TRBJ1-3	NA	CASSERGGSGNTIYF	TGTGCCAGCAGTGAACGGGGAGGATCTGGAAACACCATATATTTT
TRBV6-1	TRBD2	TRBJ2-3	NA	CASSERRGSSTDTQYF	TGTGCCAGCAGTGAAAGGCGCGGGAGCAGCACAGATACGCAGTATTTT
TRBV30	TRBD2	TRBJ2-7	NA	CAWSVVAGASYEQYF	TGTGCCTGGAGTGTAGTGGCGGGAGCCTCCTACGAGCAGTACTTC
TRBV9	TRBD1	TRBJ2-7	NA	CASSAWDSPLGYEQYF	TGTGCCAGCAGCGCCTGGGACAGCCCCCTGGGATACGAGCAGTACTTC
TRBV29-1	NA	TRBJ2-7	few	CSAGDFSYEQYF	TGCAGCGCTGGGGACTTTTCCTACGAGCAGTACTTC
TRBV5-4	NA	TRBJ2-1	NA	CASSLALSSYNEQFF	TGTGCCAGCAGCTTGGCACTAAGTTCCTACAATGAGCAGTTCTTC
TRBV7-2	TRBD2	TRBJ2-5	NA	CASSLPTSGSETQYF	TGTGCCAGCAGCTTACCTACTAGCGGCTCGGAGACCCAGTACTTC
TRBV9	TRBD1	TRBJ2-1	NA	CASSPLPGTGGYNEQFF	TGTGCCAGCAGCCCCCTCCCCGGGACAGGGGGCTACAATGAGCAGTTCTTC
TRBV30	TRBD1	TRBJ1-2	once	CAWSGDSRPNYGYTF	TGTGCCTGGAGTGGGGACAGCCGCCCTAACTATGGCTACACCTTC
TRBV18	TRBD1	TRBJ1-2	NA	CASSPLGQGTGLDYGYTF	TGTGCCAGCTCACCGCTGGGACAGGGAACGGGATTAGACTATGGCTACACCTTC
TRBV13	NA	TRBJ2-2	NA	CASSLRATPGSRNTGELFF	TGTGCCAGCAGCTTAAGAGCCACCCCAGGTTCGAGGAACACCGGGGAGCTGTTTTTT
TRBV5-5	NA	TRBJ2-7	NA	CASSLETPRVGEQYF	TGTGCCAGCAGCTTGGAGACTCCGAGGGTCGGCGAGCAGTACTTC
TRBV4-2	NA	TRBJ2-7	few	CASSQSRGAASYEQYF	TGTGCCAGCAGCCAGTCTCGGGGGGCAGCGTCCTACGAGCAGTACTTC
TRBV6-1	NA	TRBJ2-2	NA	CASRVEQSTGELFF	TGTGCCAGCAGGGTGGAGCAGAGCACCGGGGAGCTGTTTTTT
TRBV18	NA	TRBJ2-7	NA	CASSPVFGSGLYEQYF	TGTGCCAGCTCACCAGTGTTCGGCAGCGGCCTCTACGAGCAGTACTTC